This TCR beta chain is drawn from a study of T cells in tuberculosis. Whole-study results and caveats: The stringent gate may have excluded weak CD1B-GMM tetramer binders.

Chain pairing is unknown; alpha and beta were sequenced separately. Libraries were prepared by immunoSEQ multiplex PCR; TCRdb keeps only in-frame clonotypes and omits some of them. In the table there are 85,000 to 100,000 clones, roughly 88% of which are singletons. After thawing and overnight rest, PBMC were stained with GMM-loaded CD1B tetramer, viability dye and anti-CD3 for sorting. The lipid loaded on the CD1B tetramers was C32 glucose monomycolate from Rhodococcus equi. CD14-expressing monocytes were removed from PBMC before cryopreservation and sorting. From each donor, around 100,000 tetramer-negative cells were sorted. This CDR3 spans 13 amino acids. Germline CDR1 is MNHEY and CDR2 is SVGAGI. J was trimmed by 8 bases and V by 6 bases; bases with no gene match: 8.

The TCR originated in an adult woman with latent tuberculosis. The V and J genes are TRBV6-5 and TRBJ1-2, with 8 bases matching TRBD1. Sequenced: CD1b-GMM tetramer-negative cells sorted from PBMCs. CDR3 coding DNA: TGTGCCAGCAGCGCCGCCGGACAGGGCGGCTACACCTTC. Protein sequence: CASSAAGQGGYTF.